This T cell receptor (beta chain) was captured in a study of blood T cell repertoires in COVID-19 (dated by TCRdb to the early 2020s). For context, the study as a whole: Collaborator samples came from the United States, Italy and Spain and covered acute and convalescent phases of COVID-19. The material from the prospective study consisted of cDNA or gDNA derived from T cells, B-cell-depleted T cells, or PBMCs. The dataset comprised deeply sampled blood TCRbeta repertoires from subjects exposed to, actively infected with, or recovered from COVID-19. The repertoires were made available in a free public database intended to serve as a resource for research on the immune response to SARS-CoV-2. The samples were drawn from the first 160 participants of the ongoing ImmuneRACE study and from some 1,300 subjects provided by 6 global collaborators. Sample metadata almost always included a de-identified subject ID, COVID-19 status, age in years and sex. HLA class I and class II types, where available, came from metadata supplied by the sample provider rather than from assay-based typing. Study-wide findings and limitations: The amount of clinical and demographic metadata varied by source and participant and was provided uncurated.

The collaborating institutions used their own protocols to collect whole blood in K2EDTA tubes. For TCRbeta analysis, collaborator samples were shipped as frozen whole blood, as isolated PBMCs, or as DNA extracted from either sample type. CDR1 is given as KGHSH and CDR2 as LQKENI, both from the germline V gene. The junction shows trimming of 1 base on V and 5 bases on J, and the gene matches do not reach 2 bases of it. Including cysteine and phenylalanine, the CDR3 has 14 amino acids. The only DNA kept is the CDR3, 42 bases in frame from the first base. The immunoSEQ Assay, a bias-controlled multiplex PCR, was used to amplify TCRbeta CDR3 regions from genomic DNA. As for the original processing: Within the assay, amplification of reference gene primers was used to estimate how many nucleated cells each sample contained. To quantify the absolute abundance of each unique TCRbeta CDR3 rearrangement, sequence reads were collapsed and filtered. For each sample, productive Simpson clonality was calculated by taking the square root of Simpson's diversity index across productive rearrangements. TCRdb provides this immuneACCESS table in a form limited to in-frame rearrangements. Some clones are lacking; in checked studies, under half of them reflect an unresolved V gene, and why the rest are absent is not known. The V and J calls and clone size are taken from that table; D and trimming were inferred from the DNA. In all, the sample holds roughly 200,000 clones, and around 82% of those were seen once. The ten largest clones take up 4% to 5.5% of the sample.

As concerns this clone: The specificity of this receptor is unknown. No per-base quality is available; no much larger clone lies one base away. Other DNA variants within this sample encode the same CDR3.

This clonotype originated in a man over 45 with active or convalescent COVID-19. The sequencing input was peripheral blood. The V and J segments used are TRBV18 and TRBJ1-5, and 7 bases in between align with TRBD1. The CDR3 loop reads CASSPQGADQPQHF. In nucleotide form, the sequence is TGTGCCAGCTCACCACAGGGGGCAGATCAGCCCCAGCATTTT.